This T cell receptor (beta chain) was identified in a study of shared clonotypes between healthy human individuals. The wider study: CD4 naive and CD4 memory each took three plates per donor, while CD8 naive took two and CD8 memory one.

Data came from immunoSEQ multiplex PCR; TCRdb stores just in-frame clones and leaves some out. The sample has around 2,000,000 clones; approximately 94% are singletons. The CDR3 is 14 residues long. V dropped 4 bases and J dropped 6 bases, with 14 bases sitting between them. Per germline, CDR1 LGHNA and CDR2 YNFKEQ. It was CD45RO-negative cells, positively selected for CCR7, that made up naive CD8 cells, with terminally differentiated effector memory CD45RA+ cells excluded. The origin of this receptor is a man younger than 35 in good health. The material sequenced was naive CD8+ T cells sorted from blood. The genes are TRBV4-2 and TRBJ2-3; tentative D call: TRBD2 (6 bases). CDR3 sequence reads: CASSPGLLSDTQYF. CDR3 bases: TGTGCCAGCAGCCCGGGACTCCTTTCCGATACGCAGTATTTT.